This TCR beta chain emerged from a study of shared clonotypes between healthy human individuals. This CDR3 is 12 amino acids long. Losses at the gene ends were 5 bases for V and 4 bases for J; bases not matched to a gene: 2. The germline V gene encodes CDR1 SQVTM and CDR2 ANQGSEA. The method was immunoSEQ multiplex PCR; TCRdb's version includes in-frame clones alone and lacks a portion of them. This sample has a few hundred thousand clones, with roughly four fifths found just once. This clonotype originated in a woman aged 40-49 years in good health. Some clones in this sample may be carry-over from other donors' samples. This chain uses TRBV29-1 with TRBJ1-5; the match to TRBD1 covers 7 bases. Sequencing input: PBMCs. The CDR3 here is CSVKQGNQPQHF. CDR3 bases: TGCAGCGTTAAACAGGGGAATCAGCCCCAGCATTTT.